This T cell receptor beta chain comes out of a study of T cell repertoires in cytomegalovirus infection. This clonotype was observed a few times. No antigen is known for it. TCRdb reprocessed the reads with MiXCR, giving one entry per CDR3 protein. The data show roughly 700,000 distinct CDR3 sequences, with around 30% seen just once and roughly 20% held by the top ten. The source material was cultured PBMCs, sampled from culture after CMV antigen stimulation. The receptor's source is a human donor in good health (CMV status not recorded). Some clones in this sample may be carry-over from other donors' samples.

The CDR3 spells CAISEFVGLSDTQYF. The CDR3 nucleotides read TGTGCCATCAGTGAGTTTGTGGGCCTATCCGATACGCAGTATTTT. V gene TRBV10-3 combines with J gene TRBJ2-3; no clear D gene. The ends were cut back, 1 base at V and 6 bases at J, with 14 bases in the middle. Germline CDR1 reads ENHRY; CDR2 reads SYGVKD. The CDR3 runs to 15 residues.